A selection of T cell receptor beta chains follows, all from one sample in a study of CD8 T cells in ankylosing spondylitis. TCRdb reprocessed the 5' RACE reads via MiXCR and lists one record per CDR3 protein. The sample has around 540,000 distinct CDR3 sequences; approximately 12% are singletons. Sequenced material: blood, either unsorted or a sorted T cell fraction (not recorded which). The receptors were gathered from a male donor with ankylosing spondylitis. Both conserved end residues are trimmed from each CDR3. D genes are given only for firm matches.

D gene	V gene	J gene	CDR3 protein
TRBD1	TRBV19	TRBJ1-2	ASSTPGQGAFGYT
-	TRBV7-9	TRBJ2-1	ASSLVQVEGLNEQF
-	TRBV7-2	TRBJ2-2	ASSFKIRGNTGELF
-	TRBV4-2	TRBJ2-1	ASSPGGRVNEQF
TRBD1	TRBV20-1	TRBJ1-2	SAKGTGGGGYT
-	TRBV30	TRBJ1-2	AWSVRFGPGPGDGYT
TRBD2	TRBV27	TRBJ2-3	ASSLWGLAGPTDTQY
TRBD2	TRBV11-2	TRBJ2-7	ASSFGGSLGEQY
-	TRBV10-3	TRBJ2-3	AISSSGSRGRAPTDTQY
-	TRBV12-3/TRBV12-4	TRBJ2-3	ASSFGTHTDTQY
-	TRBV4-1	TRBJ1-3	ASSQILSSGNTIY
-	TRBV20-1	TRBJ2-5	SAWAKSVFQETQY
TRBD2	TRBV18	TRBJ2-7	ASSPTSGDYEQY
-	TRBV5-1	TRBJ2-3	ASSFPRGGEHTDTQY
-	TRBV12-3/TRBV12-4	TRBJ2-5	ASSLWDEETQY
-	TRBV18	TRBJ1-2	ASSSNRDTYGYT
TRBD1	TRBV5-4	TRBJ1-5	ASSLVSRLGTGGGQPQH
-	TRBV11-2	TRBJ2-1	ASSLDRGPSSYNEQF
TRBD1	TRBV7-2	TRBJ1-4	ASSSRSDRAEKLF
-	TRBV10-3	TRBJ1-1	AISSDRVATEAF
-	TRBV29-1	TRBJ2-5	SVDLMGETQY
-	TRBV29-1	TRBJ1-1	SVEDAAEAF
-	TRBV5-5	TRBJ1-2	ASSFWFQSGGYT
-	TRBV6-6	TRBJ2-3	ASTVGDTQY
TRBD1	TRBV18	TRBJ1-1	ASNPTGAMNTEAF
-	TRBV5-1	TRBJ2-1	ASSLGQGTLNEQF
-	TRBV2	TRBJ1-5	ASTQGYSNQPQH
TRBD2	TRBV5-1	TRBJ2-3	ASSLVASGRTDTQY
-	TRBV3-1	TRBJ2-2	ASSERDLNTGELF
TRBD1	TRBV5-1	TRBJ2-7	ASSLNRGPNEQY
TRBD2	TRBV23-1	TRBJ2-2	ASSAGLAANTGELF
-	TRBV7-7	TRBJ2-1	ASSPDRAHNEQF
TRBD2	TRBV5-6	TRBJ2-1	ASSLGGLAVYNEQF
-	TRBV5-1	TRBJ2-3	ASSLDFSDTQY
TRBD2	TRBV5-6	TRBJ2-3	ASSGPGTSGDTDTQY
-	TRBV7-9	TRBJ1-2	ASSLEAAIYGYT
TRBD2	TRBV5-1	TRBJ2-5	ASSTGRGLGQETQY
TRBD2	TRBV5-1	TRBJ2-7	ASRTSGGSEQY
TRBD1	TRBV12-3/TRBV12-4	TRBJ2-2	ASTLDRVNTGELF
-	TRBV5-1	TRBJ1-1	ASALGARANTEAF
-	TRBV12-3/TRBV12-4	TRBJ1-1	ASNLPGGSVAF
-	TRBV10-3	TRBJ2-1	AISDGRTTPYNEQF
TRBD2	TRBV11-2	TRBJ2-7	ASSFPGLASRGEQY
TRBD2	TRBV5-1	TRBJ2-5	ASVRTSGRGETQY
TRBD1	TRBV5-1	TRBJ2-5	ASSLVDRGAQETQY
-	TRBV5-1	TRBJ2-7	ASSLEGTSYEQY
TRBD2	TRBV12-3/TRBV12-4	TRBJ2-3	AGSGSGGGTQY
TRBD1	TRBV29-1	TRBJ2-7	SPPKDRSGVDEQY
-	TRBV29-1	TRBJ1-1	SAGRMGAEAF
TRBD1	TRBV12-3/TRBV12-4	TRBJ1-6	ASSLVSGQGSSYNSPLH
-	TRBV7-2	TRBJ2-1	ASSFPGSHNEQF
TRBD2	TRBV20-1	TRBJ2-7	SAPNRLAGKYEQY
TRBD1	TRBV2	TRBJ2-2	ASSEAGLDRGPLF
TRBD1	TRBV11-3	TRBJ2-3	ASSLDDRGTDTQY